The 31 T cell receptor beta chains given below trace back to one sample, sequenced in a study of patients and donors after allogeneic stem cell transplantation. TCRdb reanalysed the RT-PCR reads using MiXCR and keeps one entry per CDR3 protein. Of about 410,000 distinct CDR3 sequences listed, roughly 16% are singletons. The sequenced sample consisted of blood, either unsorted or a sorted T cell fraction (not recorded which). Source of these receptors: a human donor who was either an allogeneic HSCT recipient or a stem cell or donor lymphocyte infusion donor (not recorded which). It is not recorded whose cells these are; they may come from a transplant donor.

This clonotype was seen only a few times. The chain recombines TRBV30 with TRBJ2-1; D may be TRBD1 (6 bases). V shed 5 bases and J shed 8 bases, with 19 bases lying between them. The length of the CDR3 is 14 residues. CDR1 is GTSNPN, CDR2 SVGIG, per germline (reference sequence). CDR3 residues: CAWGQGGFPDEQFF. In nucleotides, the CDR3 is TGTGCCTGGGGGCAAGGGGGATTCCCAGATGAGCAGTTCTTC. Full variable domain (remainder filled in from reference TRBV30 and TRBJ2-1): SQTIHQWPATLVQPVGSPLSLECTVEGTSNPNLYWYRQAAGRGLQLLFYSVGIGQISSEVPQNLSASRPQDRQFILSSKKLLLSDSGFYLCAWGQGGFPDEQFFGPGTRLTVL.

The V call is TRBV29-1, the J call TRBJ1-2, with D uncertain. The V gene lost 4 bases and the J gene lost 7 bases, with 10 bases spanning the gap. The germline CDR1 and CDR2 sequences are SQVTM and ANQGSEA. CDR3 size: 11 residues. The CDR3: CSVGLGSGYTF. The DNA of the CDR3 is TGCAGCGTTGGCCTGGGCTCTGGCTACACCTTC.

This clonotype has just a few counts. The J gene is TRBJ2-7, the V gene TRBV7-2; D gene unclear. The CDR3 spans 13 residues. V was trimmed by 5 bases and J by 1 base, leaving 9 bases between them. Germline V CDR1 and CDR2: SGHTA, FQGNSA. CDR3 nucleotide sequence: TGTGCCAGCAGCCGCGTTCCTTCCTACGAGCAGTACTTC. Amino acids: CASSRVPSYEQYF.

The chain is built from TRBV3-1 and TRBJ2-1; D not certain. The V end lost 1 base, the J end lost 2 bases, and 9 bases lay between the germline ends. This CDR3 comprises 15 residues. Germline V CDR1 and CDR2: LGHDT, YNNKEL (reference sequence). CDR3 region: CASSQVARTYNEQFF. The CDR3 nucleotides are TGTGCCAGCAGCCAAGTGGCTAGAACCTACAATGAGCAGTTCTTC.

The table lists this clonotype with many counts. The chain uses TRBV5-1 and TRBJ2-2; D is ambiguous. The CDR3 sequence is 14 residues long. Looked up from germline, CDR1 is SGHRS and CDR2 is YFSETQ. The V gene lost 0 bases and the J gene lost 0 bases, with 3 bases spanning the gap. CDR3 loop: CASSLAANTGELFF. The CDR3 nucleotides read TGCGCCAGCAGCTTGGCAGCGAACACCGGGGAGCTGTTTTTT. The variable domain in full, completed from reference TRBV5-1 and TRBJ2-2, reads KAGVTQTPRYLIKTRGQQVTLSCSPISGHRSVSWYQQTPGQGLQFLFEYFSETQRNKGNFPGRFSGRQFSNSRSEMNVSTLELGDSALYLCASSLAANTGELFFGEGSRLTVL.

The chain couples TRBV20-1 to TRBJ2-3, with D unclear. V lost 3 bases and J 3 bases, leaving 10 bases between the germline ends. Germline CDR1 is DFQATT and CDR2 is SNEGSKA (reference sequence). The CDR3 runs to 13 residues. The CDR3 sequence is CSASFMRTDTQYF. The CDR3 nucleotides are TGCAGTGCTAGTTTCATGAGGACAGATACGCAGTATTTT.

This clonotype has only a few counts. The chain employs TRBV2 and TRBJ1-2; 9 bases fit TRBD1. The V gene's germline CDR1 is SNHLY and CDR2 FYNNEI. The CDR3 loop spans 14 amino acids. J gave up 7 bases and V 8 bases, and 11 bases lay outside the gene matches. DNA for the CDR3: TGTGCCAGCGGCGGGACAGGGTCGGTCGGTGGCTACACCTTC. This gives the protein CASGGTGSVGGYTF.

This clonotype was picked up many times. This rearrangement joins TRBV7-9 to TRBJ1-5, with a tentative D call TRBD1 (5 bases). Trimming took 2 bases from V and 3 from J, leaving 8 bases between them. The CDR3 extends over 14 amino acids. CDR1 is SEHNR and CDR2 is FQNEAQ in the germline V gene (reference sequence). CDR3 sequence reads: CASSLPGINQPQHF. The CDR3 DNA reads TGTGCCAGCAGCTTACCAGGGATCAATCAGCCCCAGCATTTT.

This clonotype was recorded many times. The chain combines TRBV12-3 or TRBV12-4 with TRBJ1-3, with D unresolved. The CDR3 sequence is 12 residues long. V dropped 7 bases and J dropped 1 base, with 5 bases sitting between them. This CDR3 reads CASTNSGNTIYF. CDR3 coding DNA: TGTGCCAGCACCAATTCTGGAAACACCATATATTTT.

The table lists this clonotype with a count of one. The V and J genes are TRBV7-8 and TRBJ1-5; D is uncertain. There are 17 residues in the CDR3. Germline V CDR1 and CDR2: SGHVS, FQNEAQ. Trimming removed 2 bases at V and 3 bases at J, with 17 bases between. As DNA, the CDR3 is TGTGCCAGCAGCTTATTATCGCGGCGGCGAATCAATCAGCCCCAGCATTTT. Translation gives CASSLLSRRRINQPQHF.

The CDR3 nucleotides are TGTGCCACCAGTGATTACAGGGGATCAGAGACCCAGTACTTC. Translated, it gives CATSDYRGSETQYF. The gene calls are TRBV24-1 and TRBJ2-5, with 7 bases matching TRBD1. This CDR3 has 14 amino acids. Germline CDR1 KGHDR, CDR2 SFDVKD. V was clipped by 2 bases and J by 4 bases; unmatched bases: 3.

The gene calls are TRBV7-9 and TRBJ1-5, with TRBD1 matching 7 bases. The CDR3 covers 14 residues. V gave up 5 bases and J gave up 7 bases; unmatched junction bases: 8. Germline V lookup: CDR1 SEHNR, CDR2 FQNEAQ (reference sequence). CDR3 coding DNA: TGTGCCAGCAGCGCAGACAGGGCTGGGCAGCCCCAGCATTTT. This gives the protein CASSADRAGQPQHF.

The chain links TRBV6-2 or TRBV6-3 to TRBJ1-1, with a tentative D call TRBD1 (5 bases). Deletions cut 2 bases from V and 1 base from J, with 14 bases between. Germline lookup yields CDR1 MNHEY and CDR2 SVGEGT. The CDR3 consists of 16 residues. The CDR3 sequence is CASSYPPGRKNTEAFF. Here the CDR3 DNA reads TGTGCCAGCAGTTACCCACCGGGACGGAAGAACACTGAAGCTTTCTTT.

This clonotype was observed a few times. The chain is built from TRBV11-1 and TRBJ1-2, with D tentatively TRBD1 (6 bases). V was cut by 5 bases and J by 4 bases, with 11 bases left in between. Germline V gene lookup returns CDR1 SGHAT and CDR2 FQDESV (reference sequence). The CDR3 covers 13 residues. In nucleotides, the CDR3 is TGTGCCAGCAGCGCTGGACAGATCTATGGCTACACCTTC. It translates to CASSAGQIYGYTF.

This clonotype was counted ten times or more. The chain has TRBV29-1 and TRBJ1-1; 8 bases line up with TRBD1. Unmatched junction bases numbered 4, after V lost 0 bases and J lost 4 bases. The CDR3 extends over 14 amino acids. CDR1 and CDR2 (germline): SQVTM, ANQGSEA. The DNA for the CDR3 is TGCAGCGTTGAAGATACAGGGGGTGGCACTGAAGCTTTCTTT. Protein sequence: CSVEDTGGGTEAFF.

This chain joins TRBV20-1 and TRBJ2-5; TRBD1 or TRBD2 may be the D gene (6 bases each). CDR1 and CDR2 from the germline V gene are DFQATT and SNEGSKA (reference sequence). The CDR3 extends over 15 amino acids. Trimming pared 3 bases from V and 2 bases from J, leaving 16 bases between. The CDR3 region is CSARTGGGLQETQYF. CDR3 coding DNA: TGCAGTGCTAGGACAGGAGGGGGTCTTCAAGAGACCCAGTACTTC.

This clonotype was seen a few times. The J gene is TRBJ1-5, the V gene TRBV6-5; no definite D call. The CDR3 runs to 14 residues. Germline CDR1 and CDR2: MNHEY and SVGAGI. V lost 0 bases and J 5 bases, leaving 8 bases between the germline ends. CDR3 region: CASSYSRLDQPQHF. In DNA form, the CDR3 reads TGTGCCAGCAGTTACTCGAGATTAGATCAGCCCCAGCATTTT.

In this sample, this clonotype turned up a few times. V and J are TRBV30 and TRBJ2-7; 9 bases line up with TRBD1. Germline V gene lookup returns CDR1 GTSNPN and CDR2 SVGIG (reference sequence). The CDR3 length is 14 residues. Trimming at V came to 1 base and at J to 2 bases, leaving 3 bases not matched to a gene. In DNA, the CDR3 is TGTGCCTGGAGTGCCGGGACAGGGCCCTACGAGCAGTACTTC. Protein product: CAWSAGTGPYEQYF.

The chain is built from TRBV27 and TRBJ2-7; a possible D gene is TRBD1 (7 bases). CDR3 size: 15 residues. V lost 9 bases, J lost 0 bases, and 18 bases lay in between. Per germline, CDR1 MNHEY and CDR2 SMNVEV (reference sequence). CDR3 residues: CASSFGGGDSYEQYF. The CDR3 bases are TGTGCCAGTTCGTTTGGAGGGGGCGACTCCTACGAGCAGTACTTC.

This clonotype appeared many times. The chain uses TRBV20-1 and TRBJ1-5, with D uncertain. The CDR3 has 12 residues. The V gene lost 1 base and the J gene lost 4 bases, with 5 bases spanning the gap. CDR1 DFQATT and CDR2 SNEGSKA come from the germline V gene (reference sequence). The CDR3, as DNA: TGCAGTGCTAGAGCGGGAAATCAGCCCCAGCATTTT. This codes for CSARAGNQPQHF.

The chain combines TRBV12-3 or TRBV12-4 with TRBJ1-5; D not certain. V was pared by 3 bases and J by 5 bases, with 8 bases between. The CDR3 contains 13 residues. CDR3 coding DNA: TGTGCCAGCAGTTTGAGTAGGTATCAGCCCCAGCATTTT. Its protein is CASSLSRYQPQHF.

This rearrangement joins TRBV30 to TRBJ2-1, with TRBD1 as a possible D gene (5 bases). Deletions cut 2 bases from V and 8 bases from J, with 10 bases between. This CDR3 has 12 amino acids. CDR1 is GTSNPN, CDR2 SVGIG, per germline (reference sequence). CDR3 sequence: CAWSPGKDEQFF. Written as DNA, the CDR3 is TGTGCCTGGAGTCCAGGGAAAGATGAGCAGTTCTTC.

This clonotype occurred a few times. In DNA, the CDR3 is TGTGCCAGCAGTGAAGGGGGTCCGACCCAAGAGACCCAGTACTTC. Amino acids: CASSEGGPTQETQYF. The chain employs TRBV2 and TRBJ2-5; D gene unclear. Germline V lookup: CDR1 SNHLY, CDR2 FYNNEI. The V end was cut by 1 base, the J end by 1 base, with 10 bases between. CDR3 length equals 15 residues.

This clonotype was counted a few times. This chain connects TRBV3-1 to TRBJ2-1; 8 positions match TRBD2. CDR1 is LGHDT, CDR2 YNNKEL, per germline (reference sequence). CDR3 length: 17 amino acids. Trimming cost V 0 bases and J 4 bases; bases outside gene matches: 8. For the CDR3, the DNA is TGTGCCAGCAGCCAAGAAGGGAGCGGGAGAACGTACAATGAGCAGTTCTTC. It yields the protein CASSQEGSGRTYNEQFF.

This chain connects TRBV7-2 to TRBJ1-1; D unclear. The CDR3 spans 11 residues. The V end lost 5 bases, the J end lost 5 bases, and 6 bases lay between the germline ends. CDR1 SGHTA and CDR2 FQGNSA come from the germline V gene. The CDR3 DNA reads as TGTGCCAGCAGCAGGGAGACTGAAGCTTTCTTT. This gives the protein CASSRETEAFF.

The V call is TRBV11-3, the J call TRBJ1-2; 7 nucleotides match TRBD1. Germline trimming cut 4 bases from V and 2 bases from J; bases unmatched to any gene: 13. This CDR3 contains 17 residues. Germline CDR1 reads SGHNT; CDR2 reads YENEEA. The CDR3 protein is CASSSSSGGTGNYGYTF. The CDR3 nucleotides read TGTGCCAGCAGCTCCAGCTCAGGGGGGACTGGAAACTATGGCTACACCTTC.

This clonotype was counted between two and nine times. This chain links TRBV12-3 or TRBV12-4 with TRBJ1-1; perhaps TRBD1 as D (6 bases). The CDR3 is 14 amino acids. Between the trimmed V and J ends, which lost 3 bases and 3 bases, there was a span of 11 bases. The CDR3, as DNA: TGTGCCAGCAGTTTGTTGGGGGCGGACACTGAAGCTTTCTTT. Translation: CASSLLGADTEAFF.

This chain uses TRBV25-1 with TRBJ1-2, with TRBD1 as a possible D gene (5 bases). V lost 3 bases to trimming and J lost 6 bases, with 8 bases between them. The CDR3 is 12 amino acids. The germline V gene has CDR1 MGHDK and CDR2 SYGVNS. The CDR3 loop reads CASSDRGNGYTF. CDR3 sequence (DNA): TGTGCCAGCAGTGACCGGGGGAATGGCTACACCTTC.

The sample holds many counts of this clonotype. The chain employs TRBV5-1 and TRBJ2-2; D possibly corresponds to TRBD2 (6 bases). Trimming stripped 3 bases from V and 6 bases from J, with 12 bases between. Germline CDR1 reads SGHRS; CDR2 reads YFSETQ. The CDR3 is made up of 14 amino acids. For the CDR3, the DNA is TGCGCCAGCAGCTCCACGGGAGTCCCCGGGGAGCTGTTTTTT. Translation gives CASSSTGVPGELFF. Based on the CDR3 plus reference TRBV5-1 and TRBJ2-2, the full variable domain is KAGVTQTPRYLIKTRGQQVTLSCSPISGHRSVSWYQQTPGQGLQFLFEYFSETQRNKGNFPGRFSGRQFSNSRSEMNVSTLELGDSALYLCASSSTGVPGELFFGEGSRLTVL.

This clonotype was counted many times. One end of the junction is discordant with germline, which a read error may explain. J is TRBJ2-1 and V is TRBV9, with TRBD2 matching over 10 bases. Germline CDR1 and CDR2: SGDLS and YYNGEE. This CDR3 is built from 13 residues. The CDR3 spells CASTVAGGNEQFF. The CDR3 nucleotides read TGTGCCAGCACCGTAGCGGGAGGCAATGAGCAGTTCTTC.

Written as DNA, the CDR3 is TGTGCCAGCAGACAAGGCCTTAGGCTGCCGGGAAACACCATATATTTT. This codes for CASRQGLRLPGNTIYF. The chain carries TRBV13 and TRBJ1-3; D unclear. The V and J ends lost 6 bases and 4 bases respectively, with 19 bases between them. CDR3 length: 16 amino acids. Per the germline V gene, CDR1 is PRHDT and CDR2 is FYEKMQ (reference sequence).